The present entry profiles one TCR beta chain with its context. Its target is unknown. The TCR beta libraries were generated through quantitative 5'-RACE incorporating molecular barcodes. TCRdb itself ran the 5' RACE reads through MiXCR, one entry per CDR3 protein. The sample contains approximately 500,000 distinct CDR3 sequences, roughly 12% of which appear only once. The V end lost 6 bases, the J end lost 1 base, and 12 bases lay between the germline ends. CDR3 size: 13 residues. Germline-derived CDR1 and CDR2 are DFQATT and SNEGSKA (reference sequence). The data derive from a study of CD8 T cells in ankylosing spondylitis. Broader study findings: Some of these motif variants have turned up before, in reports on reactive arthritis synovial fluid and blood. Seemingly characteristic of ankylosing spondylitis blood was a TCR beta motif consisting of under ten highly homologous variants.

The sequence came from a male donor with ankylosing spondylitis. The rearrangement links TRBV20-1 to TRBJ1-2, with D maybe TRBD1 (5 bases). Sample: blood, either unsorted or a sorted T cell fraction (not recorded which). CDR3: CSAGAQINYGYTF. In nucleotides, the CDR3 is TGCAGTGCCGGGGCCCAGATTAACTATGGCTACACCTTC.